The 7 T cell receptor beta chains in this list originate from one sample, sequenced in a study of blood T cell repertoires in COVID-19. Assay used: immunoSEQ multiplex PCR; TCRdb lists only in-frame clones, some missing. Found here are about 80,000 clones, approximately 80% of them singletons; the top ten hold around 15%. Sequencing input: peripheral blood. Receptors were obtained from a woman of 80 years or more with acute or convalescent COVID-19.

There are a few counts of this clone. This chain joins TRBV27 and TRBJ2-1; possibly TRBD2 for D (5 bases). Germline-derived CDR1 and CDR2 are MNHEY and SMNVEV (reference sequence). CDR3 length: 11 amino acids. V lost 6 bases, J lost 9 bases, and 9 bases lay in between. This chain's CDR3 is CASRRAGEQFF. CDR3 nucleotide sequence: TGTGCCAGCAGGCGGGCCGGTGAGCAGTTCTTC.

This CDR3 reads CATSDERGGGNYGYTF. The DNA for the CDR3 is TGTGCCACCAGTGATGAACGGGGCGGGGGGAACTATGGCTACACCTTC. V usage is TRBV24-1 and J usage is TRBJ1-2; possible D gene TRBD1, 5 bases. Germline CDR1 KGHDR, CDR2 SFDVKD. V was cut by 3 bases and J by 2 bases, with 15 bases left in between. The CDR3 covers 16 residues.

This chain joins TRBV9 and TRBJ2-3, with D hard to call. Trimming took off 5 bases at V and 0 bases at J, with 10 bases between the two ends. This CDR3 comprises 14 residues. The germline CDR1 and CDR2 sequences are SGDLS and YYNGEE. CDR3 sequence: CASRVKESTDTQYF. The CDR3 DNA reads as TGTGCCAGCAGGGTTAAGGAGAGCACAGATACGCAGTATTTT. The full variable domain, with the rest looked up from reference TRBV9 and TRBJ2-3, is DSGVTQTPKHLITATGQRVTLRCSPRSGDLSVYWYQQSLDQGLQFLIQYYNGEERAKGNILERFSAQQFPDLHSELNLSSLELGDSALYFCASRVKESTDTQYFGPGTRLTVL.

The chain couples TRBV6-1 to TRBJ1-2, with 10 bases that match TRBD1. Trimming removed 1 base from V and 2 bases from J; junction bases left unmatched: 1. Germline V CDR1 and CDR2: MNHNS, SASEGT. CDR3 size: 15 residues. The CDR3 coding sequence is TGTGCCAGCAGTGAAGGGGGACAGGGGAACTATGGCTACACCTTC. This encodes CASSEGGQGNYGYTF.

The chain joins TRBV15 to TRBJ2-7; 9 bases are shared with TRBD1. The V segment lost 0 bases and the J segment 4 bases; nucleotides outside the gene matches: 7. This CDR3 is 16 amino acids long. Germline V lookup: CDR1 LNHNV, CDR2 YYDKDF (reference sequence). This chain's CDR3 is CATSRDLVGQGYEQYF. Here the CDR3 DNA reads TGTGCCACCAGCAGAGATTTGGTGGGACAGGGATACGAGCAGTACTTC.

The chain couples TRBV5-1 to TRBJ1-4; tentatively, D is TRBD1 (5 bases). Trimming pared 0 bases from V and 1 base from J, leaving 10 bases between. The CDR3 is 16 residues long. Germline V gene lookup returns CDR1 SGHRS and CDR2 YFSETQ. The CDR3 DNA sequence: TGCGCCAGCAGCTTGGCCTTCGGGGGAACTAATGAAAAACTGTTTTTT. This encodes CASSLAFGGTNEKLFF.

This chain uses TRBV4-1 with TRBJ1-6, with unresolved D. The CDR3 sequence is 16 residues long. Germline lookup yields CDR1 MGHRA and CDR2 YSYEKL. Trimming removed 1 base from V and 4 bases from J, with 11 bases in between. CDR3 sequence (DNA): TGCGCCAGCAGCCAAGTCCCACAGCAGTATAATTCACCCCTCCACTTT. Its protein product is CASSQVPQQYNSPLHF.